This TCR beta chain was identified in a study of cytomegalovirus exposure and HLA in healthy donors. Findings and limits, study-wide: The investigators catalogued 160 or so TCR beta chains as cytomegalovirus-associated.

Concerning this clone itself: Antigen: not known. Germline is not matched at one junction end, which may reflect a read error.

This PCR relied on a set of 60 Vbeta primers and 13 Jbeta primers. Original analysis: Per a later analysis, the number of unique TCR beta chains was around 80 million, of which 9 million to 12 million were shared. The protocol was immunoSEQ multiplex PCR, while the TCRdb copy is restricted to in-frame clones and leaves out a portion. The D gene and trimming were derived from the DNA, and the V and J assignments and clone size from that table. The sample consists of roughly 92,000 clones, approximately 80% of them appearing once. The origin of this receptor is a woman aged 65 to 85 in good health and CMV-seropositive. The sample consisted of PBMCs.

The CDR3: CTSSPSYSTDTQYF. The CDR3 nucleotides read TGTACCAGCAGCCCATCCTATAGCACAGATACGCAGTATTTT. The chain recombines TRBV9 with TRBJ2-3; D is undetermined. The CDR3 runs 14 residues. Germline loops: CDR1 SGDLS, CDR2 YYNGEE.